This T cell receptor (beta chain) was identified in a study of beta chain features in type 1 diabetes. In the case of this clone: No antigen is known for it.

Overall study findings and caveats: Patients with Type 1 diabetes showed moderately but significantly shorter TCRB CDR3s in all four CD4+ subsets. Within patients, naive, central memory and Treg TCRB repertoires seemed more similar than within healthy donors.

All of the isolated RNA was reverse transcribed, so expressed TCRB transcripts were sequenced. Profiling relied on immunoSEQ multiplex PCR, and the TCRdb table lists in-frame clones only, not all of them. The data show some 350,000 clones, with about 13% seen just once and approximately 0.016% held by the top ten. The V gene's germline CDR1 is SGHRS and CDR2 YFSETQ. The length of the CDR3 is 12 residues. V gave up 6 bases and J gave up 4 bases, with 9 bases separating them. Sequencing was done on a sample of naive CD4+ T cells from blood. The source is a woman between 18 and 29 years old with type 1 diabetes. The rearrangement joins TRBV5-1 to TRBJ2-3; D not resolved. The CDR3 here is CASKNEADTQYF. The DNA of the CDR3 is TGCGCCAGCAAGAATGAGGCAGATACGCAGTATTTT.